This TCR beta chain stems from a study of T cells expressing NK-cell markers. General study results and limits: Expanded NKG2C+ T cell clones were not confirmed as HCMV-specific. Five or six donors showed dominant NKG2C+ clonotypes comprising about 1.0-8% of their CD8+ T cells.

TCRdb re-called the 5' RACE reads and gives one entry per CDR3 protein, without DNA. Recorded for this sample: about 160,000 distinct CDR3 sequences. Details on this clonotype: Its antigen is unidentified.

Germline CDR1 SGHTA, CDR2 FQGTGA. This CDR3 contains 16 residues. Sequencing input: blood T cells: a sorted CD56 or NKG2C T cell subset, CD4+ or CD8+ T cells, or bulk PBMC T cells (not recorded which). The sequence was obtained from a woman aged 18-69 years in good health. V usage is TRBV7-3 and J usage is TRBJ2-3; the D gene TCRdb calls, TRBD1, cannot be checked with no DNA. The CDR3 loop is CASSPMAGGGADTQYF.